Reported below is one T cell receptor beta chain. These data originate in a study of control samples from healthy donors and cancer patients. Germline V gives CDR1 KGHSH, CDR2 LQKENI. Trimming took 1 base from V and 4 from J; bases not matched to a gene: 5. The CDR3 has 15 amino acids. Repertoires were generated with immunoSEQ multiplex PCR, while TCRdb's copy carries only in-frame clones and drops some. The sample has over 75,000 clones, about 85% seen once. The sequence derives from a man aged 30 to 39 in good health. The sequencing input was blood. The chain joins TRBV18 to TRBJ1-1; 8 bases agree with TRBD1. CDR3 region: CASSPRTGTGTEAFF. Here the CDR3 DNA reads TGTGCCAGCTCACCACGTACCGGGACAGGCACTGAAGCTTTCTTT.